These T cell receptor beta chains were read from a single sample in a study of cytomegalovirus exposure and HLA in healthy donors. Data came from immunoSEQ multiplex PCR; TCRdb stores just in-frame clones and leaves some out. The table has some 240,000 clones, around four fifths seen once. The specimen sequenced was PBMCs. The receptors come from a woman aged 18-29 years in good health and CMV-seronegative. CDR3s leave out the opening cysteine and the closing phenylalanine or tryptophan. Clone sizes are given selectively: once, few, many, or a class where the clone is expanded.

NA	TRBJ2-3	TRBV9	ASSVSSGLITDTQY
NA	TRBJ2-5	TRBV6-1	ASAKTLQETQY
NA	TRBJ2-5	TRBV7-2	ASSLFAGGLRGETQY
NA	TRBJ2-1	TRBV6-6	ASSWTSEYNEQF
NA	TRBJ1-2	TRBV7-3	ASSPGGSLTPYGYT
NA	TRBJ2-2	TRBV15	ATSGTSGRWDGELF
few	TRBJ2-7	TRBV15	ATSDEAYGGRPYEQY
NA	TRBJ1-5	TRBV7-9	ASSPLGNSNQPQH
few	TRBJ1-2	TRBV2	ASSERQDNYGYT
NA	TRBJ2-3	TRBV5-1	ASSLGTGLDTQY
NA	TRBJ2-7	TRBV5-4	ASSRPGTGPEQY
NA	TRBJ1-3	TRBV2	ASSRLGSGNTIY
NA	TRBJ2-7	TRBV29-1	SVASPPVYEQY
many	TRBJ2-7	TRBV7-3	ASSLNPGLAYEQY
NA	TRBJ2-1	TRBV19	ASRAGTGGNNEQF
NA	TRBJ2-5	TRBV9	ASSPSGAFQETQY
NA	TRBJ2-3	TRBV30	AWTRLEGDTQY
few	TRBJ2-1	TRBV28	ASSSETRIAYNEQF
NA	TRBJ2-1	TRBV13	ASSLASGINEQF
NA	TRBJ2-2	TRBV18	ASSPSGQGGTGELF
NA	TRBJ2-2	TRBV28	ASSPGTRRTGELF
NA	TRBJ1-5	TRBV10-2	ASSESYRGNQPQH
NA	TRBJ2-1	TRBV5-1	ASSLAPGNEQF
NA	TRBJ1-1	TRBV5-1	ASSLVVGAARGTEAF
NA	TRBJ2-3	TRBV6-5	ASSSQTGADTQY
NA	TRBJ2-2	TRBV30	AWRMSSLGVPTGELF